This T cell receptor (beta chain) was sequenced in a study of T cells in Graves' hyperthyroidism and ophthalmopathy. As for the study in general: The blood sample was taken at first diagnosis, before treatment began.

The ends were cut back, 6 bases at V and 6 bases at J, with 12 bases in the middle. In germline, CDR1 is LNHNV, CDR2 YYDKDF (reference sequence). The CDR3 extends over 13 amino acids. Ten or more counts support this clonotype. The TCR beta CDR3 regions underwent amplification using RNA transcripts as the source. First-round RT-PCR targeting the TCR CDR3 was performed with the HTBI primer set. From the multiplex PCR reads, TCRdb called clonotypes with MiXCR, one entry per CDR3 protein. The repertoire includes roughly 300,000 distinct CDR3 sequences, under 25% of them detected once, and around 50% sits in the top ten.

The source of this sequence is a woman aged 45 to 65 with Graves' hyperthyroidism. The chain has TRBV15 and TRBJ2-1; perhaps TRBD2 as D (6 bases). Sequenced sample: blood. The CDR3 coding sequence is TGTGCCACCAGTAAAGCGGGCGTCAATGAGCAGTTCTTC. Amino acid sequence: CATSKAGVNEQFF.